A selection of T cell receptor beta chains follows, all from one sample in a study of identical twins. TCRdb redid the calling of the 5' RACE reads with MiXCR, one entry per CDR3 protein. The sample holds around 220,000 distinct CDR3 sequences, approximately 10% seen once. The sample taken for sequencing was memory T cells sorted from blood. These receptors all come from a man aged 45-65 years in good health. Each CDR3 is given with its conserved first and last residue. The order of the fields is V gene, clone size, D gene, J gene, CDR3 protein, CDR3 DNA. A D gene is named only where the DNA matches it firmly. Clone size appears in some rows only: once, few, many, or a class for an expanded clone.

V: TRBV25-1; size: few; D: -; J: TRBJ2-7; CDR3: CASSDFSEQYF; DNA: TGTGCCAGCAGTGATTTCTCCGAGCAGTACTTC
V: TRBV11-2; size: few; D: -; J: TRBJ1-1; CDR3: CASSFSVAGNTEAFF; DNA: TGTGCCAGCAGTTTTTCGGTTGCTGGGAACACTGAAGCTTTCTTT
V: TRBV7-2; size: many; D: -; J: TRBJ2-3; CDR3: CASSLVSSTDTQYF; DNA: TGTGCCAGCAGCTTAGTCAGTAGCACAGATACGCAGTATTTT
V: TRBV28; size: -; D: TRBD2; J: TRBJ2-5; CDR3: CASSFSGLKKETQYF; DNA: TGTGCCAGCAGTTTCTCGGGACTAAAGAAAGAGACCCAGTACTTC
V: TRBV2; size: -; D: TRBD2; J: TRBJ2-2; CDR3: CASQRGGGTGELFF; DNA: TGTGCCTCCCAGCGGGGGGGGGGCACCGGGGAGCTGTTTTTT
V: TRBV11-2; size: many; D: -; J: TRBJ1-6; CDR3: CASSLEGRSGSPLHF; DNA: TGTGCCAGCAGCTTAGAGGGCAGGAGTGGTTCACCCCTCCACTTT
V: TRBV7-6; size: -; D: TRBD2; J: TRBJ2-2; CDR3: CASSLTSGSYGELFF; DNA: TGTGCCAGCAGCTTGACTAGCGGGAGTTACGGGGAGCTGTTTTTT
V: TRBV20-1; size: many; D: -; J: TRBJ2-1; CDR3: CSASEGVRNEQFF; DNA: TGCAGTGCTAGTGAGGGTGTGAGGAATGAGCAGTTCTTC
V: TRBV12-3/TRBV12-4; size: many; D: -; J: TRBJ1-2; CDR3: CASSLRAMWADYGYTF; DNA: TGTGCCAGCAGTTTAAGGGCAATGTGGGCGGACTATGGCTACACCTTC
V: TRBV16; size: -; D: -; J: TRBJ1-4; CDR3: CASSQRTLATNEKLFF; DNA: TGTGCCAGCAGCCAAAGGACCCTTGCAACTAATGAAAAACTGTTTTTT
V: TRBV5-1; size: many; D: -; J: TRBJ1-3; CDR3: CASSLEPSAGNTIYF; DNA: TGCGCCAGCAGCTTGGAACCATCGGCTGGAAACACCATATATTTT
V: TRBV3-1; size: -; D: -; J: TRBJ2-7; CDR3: CASSQVNYEQYF; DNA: TGTGCCAGCAGCCAAGTAAACTACGAGCAGTACTTC
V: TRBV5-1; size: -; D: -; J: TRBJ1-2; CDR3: CASSYRQDASGYTF; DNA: TGCGCCAGCAGCTACCGACAGGATGCTTCCGGCTACACCTTC
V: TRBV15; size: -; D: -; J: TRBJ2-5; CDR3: CATSRDRTPTGTQYF; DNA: TGTGCCACCAGCAGAGACAGGACCCCGACCGGGACCCAGTACTTC
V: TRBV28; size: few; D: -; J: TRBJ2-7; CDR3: CASSSRRFSYEQYF; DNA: TGTGCCAGCAGTTCACGCAGATTTTCCTACGAGCAGTACTTC
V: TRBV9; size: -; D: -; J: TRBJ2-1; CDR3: CASSDGSRTYNEQFF; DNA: TGTGCCAGCAGCGACGGGTCTCGGACCTACAATGAGCAGTTCTTC
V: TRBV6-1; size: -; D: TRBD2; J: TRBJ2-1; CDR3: CASSRSGRGTNEQFF; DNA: TGTGCCAGCAGTCGGAGCGGGAGAGGGACCAATGAGCAGTTCTTC
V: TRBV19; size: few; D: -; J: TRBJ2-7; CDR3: CASSTGHNYEQYF; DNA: TGTGCCAGTAGTACGGGACATAACTACGAGCAGTACTTC
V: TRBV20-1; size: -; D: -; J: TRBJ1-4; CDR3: CSARRDAGFLGKLFF; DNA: TGCAGTGCTAGAAGGGATGCGGGGTTCCTCGGGAAACTGTTTTTT
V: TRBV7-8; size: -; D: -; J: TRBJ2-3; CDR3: CASSLGTEEAADTQYF; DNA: TGTGCCAGCAGCTTAGGGACAGAGGAAGCAGCAGATACGCAGTATTTT
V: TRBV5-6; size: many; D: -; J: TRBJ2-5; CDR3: CASSQGKVETQYF; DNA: TGTGCCAGCAGCCAGGGGAAGGTGGAGACCCAGTACTTC
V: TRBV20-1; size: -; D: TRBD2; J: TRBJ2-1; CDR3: CSALVWGGGNEEQFF; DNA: TGCAGTGCTTTAGTATGGGGGGGGGGTAATGAAGAGCAGTTCTTC
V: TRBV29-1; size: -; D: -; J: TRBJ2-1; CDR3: CSVGNRYNEQFF; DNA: TGCAGCGTTGGTAACCGGTACAATGAGCAGTTCTTC
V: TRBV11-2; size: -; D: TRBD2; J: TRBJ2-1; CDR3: CASSLLTSGPYGGEQFF; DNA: TGTGCCAGCAGCTTACTGACTAGCGGTCCGTATGGGGGTGAGCAGTTCTTC
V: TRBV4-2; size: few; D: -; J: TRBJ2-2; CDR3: CASSQGRQGIGELFF; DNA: TGTGCCAGCAGCCAAGGCAGGCAGGGGATCGGGGAGCTGTTTTTT